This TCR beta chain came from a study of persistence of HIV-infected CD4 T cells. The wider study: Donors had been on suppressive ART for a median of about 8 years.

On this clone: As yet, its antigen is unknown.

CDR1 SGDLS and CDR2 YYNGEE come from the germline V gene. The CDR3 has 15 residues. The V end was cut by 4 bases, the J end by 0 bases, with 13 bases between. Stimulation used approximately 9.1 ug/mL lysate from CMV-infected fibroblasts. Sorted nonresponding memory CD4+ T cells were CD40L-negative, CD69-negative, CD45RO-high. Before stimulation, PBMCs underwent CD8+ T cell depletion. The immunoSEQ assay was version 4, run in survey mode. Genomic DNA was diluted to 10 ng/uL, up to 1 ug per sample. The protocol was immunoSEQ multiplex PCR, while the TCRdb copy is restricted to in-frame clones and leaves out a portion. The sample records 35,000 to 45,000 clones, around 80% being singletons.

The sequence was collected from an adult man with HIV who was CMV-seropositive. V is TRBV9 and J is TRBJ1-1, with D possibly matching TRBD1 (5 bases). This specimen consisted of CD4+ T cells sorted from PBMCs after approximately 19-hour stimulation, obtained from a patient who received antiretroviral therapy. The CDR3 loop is CASSRQPTMNTEAFF. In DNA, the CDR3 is TGTGCCAGCAGCAGACAGCCCACCATGAACACTGAAGCTTTCTTT.